A selection of T cell receptor beta chains follows, all from one sample in a study of CD8 T cells in ankylosing spondylitis. MiXCR was run by TCRdb on the 5' RACE reads, yielding one entry per CDR3 protein. Of about 330,000 distinct CDR3 sequences listed, less than 10% are singletons. Input material: blood, either unsorted or a sorted T cell fraction (not recorded which). These receptors came from a male donor with ankylosing spondylitis. CDR3s include the opening cysteine and the closing phenylalanine or tryptophan. A D gene is named only where the DNA matches it firmly. Clone size is stated in some rows and not others, as once, few, many or a class when expanded.

v_call: TRBV7-2
d_call: TRBD2
j_call: TRBJ2-1
clone_size: .
cdr3_nt: TGTGCCAGCAGCCCGCGGTGGGTAGCGGGGACCTACAATGAGCAGTTCTTC
cdr3_aa: CASSPRWVAGTYNEQFF

v_call: TRBV12-3/TRBV12-4
d_call: TRBD1
j_call: TRBJ2-7
clone_size: .
cdr3_nt: TGTGCCAGCAGTGCCCCCGGGACAGTCTACGAGCAGTACTTC
cdr3_aa: CASSAPGTVYEQYF

v_call: TRBV10-3
d_call: TRBD1
j_call: TRBJ1-5
clone_size: few
cdr3_nt: TGTGCCATCAGTGCCACGGGACAGGGGAGGGGAGGGTCAGGCAATCAGCCCCAGCATTTT
cdr3_aa: CAISATGQGRGGSGNQPQHF

v_call: TRBV12-3/TRBV12-4
d_call: TRBD2
j_call: TRBJ2-2
clone_size: .
cdr3_nt: TGTGCCAGCAACTTTCTAGCGGGAGTCACCGGGGAGCTGTTTTTT
cdr3_aa: CASNFLAGVTGELFF

v_call: TRBV5-1
d_call: .
j_call: TRBJ2-3
clone_size: .
cdr3_nt: TGCGCCAGCAGCGCGGTCCGGGACGCAGGCACAGATACGCAGTATTTT
cdr3_aa: CASSAVRDAGTDTQYF

v_call: TRBV21-1
d_call: .
j_call: TRBJ2-3
clone_size: .
cdr3_nt: TGTGCCAGCAGCATTCAGACTAGCGGTCTCTCTCGGGATACGCAGTATTTT
cdr3_aa: CASSIQTSGLSRDTQYF

v_call: TRBV20-1
d_call: .
j_call: TRBJ2-1
clone_size: .
cdr3_nt: TGCAGTGCACCCTCGCACTTCCTCAATGAGCAGTTCTTC
cdr3_aa: CSAPSHFLNEQFF

v_call: TRBV29-1
d_call: TRBD2
j_call: TRBJ2-1
clone_size: .
cdr3_nt: TGCAGCGTCCGGCGGGGGACTAGCGGGAGGGCCTGGGAGCAGTTCTTC
cdr3_aa: CSVRRGTSGRAWEQFF

v_call: TRBV12-3/TRBV12-4
d_call: TRBD2
j_call: TRBJ2-2
clone_size: few
cdr3_nt: TGTGCCAGCACCCGGGGGGCCGGGGAGCTGTTTTTT
cdr3_aa: CASTRGAGELFF

v_call: TRBV20-1
d_call: TRBD2
j_call: TRBJ2-1
clone_size: few
cdr3_nt: TGCAGTGCTAGAGATCCAGCGGGAGGGCCTGGTATCAATGAGCAGTTCTTC
cdr3_aa: CSARDPAGGPGINEQFF